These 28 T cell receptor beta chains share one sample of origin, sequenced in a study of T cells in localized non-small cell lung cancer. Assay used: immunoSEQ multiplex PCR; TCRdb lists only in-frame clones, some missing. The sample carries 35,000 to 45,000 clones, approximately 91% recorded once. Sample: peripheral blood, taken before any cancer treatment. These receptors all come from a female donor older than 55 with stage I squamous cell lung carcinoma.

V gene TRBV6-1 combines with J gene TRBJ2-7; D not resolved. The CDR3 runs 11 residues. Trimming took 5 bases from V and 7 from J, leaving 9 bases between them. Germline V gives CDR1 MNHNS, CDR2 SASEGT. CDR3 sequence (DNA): TGTGCCAGCAGTCGATCCCAGGAGCAGTACTTC. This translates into CASSRSQEQYF.

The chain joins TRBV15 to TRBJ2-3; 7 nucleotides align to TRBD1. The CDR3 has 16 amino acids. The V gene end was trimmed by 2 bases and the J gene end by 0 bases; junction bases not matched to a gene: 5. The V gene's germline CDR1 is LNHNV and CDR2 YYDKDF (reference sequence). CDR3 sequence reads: CATSRFRGSSTDTQYF. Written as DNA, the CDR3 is TGTGCCACCAGCAGATTCAGGGGGTCTAGCACAGATACGCAGTATTTT.

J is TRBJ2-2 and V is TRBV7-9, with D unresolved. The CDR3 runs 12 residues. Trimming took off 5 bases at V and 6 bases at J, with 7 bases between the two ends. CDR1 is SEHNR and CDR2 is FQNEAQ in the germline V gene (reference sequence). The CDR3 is CASSDRAGELFF. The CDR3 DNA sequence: TGTGCCAGCAGCGACCGGGCCGGGGAGCTGTTTTTT.

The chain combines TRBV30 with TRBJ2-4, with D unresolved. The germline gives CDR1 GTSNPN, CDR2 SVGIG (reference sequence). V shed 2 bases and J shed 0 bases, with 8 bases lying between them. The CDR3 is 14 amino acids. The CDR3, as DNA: TGTGCCTGGAGTCCTAGGGAAGCCAAAAACATTCAGTACTTC. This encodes CAWSPREAKNIQYF.

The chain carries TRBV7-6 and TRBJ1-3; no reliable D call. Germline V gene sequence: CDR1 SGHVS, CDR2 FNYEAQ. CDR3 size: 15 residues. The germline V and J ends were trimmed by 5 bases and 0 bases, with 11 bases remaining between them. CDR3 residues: CASSPGTLSGNTIYF. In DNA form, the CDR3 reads TGTGCCAGCAGCCCAGGAACCCTCTCTGGAAACACCATATATTTT.

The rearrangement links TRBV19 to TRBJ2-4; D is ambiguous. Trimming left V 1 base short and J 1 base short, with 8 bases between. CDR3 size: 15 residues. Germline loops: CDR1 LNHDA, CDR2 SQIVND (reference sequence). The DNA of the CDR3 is TGTGCCAGTAGTATAGGTGTCAGGGCCAAAAACATTCAGTACTTC. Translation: CASSIGVRAKNIQYF.

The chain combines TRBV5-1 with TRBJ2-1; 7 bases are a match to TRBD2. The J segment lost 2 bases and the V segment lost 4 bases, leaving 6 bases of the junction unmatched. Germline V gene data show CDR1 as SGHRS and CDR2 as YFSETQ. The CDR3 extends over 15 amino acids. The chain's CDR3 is CASSPREVAYNEQFF. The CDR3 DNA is TGCGCCAGCAGCCCCCGGGAGGTGGCCTACAATGAGCAGTTCTTC.

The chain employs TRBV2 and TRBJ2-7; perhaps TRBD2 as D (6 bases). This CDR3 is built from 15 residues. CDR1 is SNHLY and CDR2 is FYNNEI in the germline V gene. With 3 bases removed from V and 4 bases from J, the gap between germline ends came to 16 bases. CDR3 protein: CASSDSGRFRYEQYF. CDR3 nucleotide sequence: TGTGCCAGCAGTGATTCGGGGAGGTTTCGTTACGAGCAGTACTTC.

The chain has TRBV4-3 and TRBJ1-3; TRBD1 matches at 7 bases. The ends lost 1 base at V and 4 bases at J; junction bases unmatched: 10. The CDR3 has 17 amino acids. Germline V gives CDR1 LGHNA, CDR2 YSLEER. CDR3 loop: CASSQVVAGGSGNTIYF. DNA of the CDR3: TGCGCCAGCAGCCAAGTGGTGGCAGGGGGTTCGGGAAACACCATATATTTT.

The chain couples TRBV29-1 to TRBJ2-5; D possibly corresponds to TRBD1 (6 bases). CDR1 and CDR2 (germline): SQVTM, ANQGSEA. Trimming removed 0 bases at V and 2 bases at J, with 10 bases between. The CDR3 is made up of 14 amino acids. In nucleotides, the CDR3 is TGCAGCGTTGAAGACCGCAGGGGACAAGAGACCCAGTACTTC. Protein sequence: CSVEDRRGQETQYF.

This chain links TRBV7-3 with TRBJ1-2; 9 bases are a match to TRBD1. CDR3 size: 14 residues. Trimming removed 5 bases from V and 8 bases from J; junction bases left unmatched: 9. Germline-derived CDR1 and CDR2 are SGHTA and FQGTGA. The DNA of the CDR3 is TGTGCCAGCAGCCCGGGACAGGGAGTGGTAGGCTACACCTTC. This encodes CASSPGQGVVGYTF.

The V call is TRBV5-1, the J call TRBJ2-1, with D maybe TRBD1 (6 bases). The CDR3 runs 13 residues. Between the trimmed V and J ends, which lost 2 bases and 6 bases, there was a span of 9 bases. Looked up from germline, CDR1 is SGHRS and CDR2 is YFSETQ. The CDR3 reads CASSFPDSNEQFF. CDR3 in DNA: TGCGCCAGCAGCTTTCCGGACAGCAATGAGCAGTTCTTC.

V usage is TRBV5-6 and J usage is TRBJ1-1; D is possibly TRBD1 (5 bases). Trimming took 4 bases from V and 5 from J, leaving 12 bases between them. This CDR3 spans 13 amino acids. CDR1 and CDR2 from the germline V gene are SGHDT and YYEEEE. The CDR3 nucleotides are TGTGCCAGCAGCCCAAATGGGGGGACTGAAGCTTTCTTT. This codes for CASSPNGGTEAFF.

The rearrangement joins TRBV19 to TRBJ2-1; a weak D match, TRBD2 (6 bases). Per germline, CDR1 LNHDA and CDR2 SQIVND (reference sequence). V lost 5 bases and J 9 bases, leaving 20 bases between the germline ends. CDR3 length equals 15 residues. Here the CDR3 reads CASSLSGALGSEQFF. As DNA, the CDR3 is TGTGCCAGTAGTCTTAGCGGAGCTTTGGGTAGTGAGCAGTTCTTC.

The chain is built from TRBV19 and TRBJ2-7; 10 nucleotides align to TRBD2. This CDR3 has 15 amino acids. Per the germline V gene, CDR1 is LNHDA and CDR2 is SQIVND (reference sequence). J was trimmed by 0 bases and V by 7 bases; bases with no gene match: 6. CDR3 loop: CASTETSGPSYEQYF. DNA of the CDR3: TGTGCCAGTACCGAGACTAGCGGGCCCTCCTACGAGCAGTACTTC.

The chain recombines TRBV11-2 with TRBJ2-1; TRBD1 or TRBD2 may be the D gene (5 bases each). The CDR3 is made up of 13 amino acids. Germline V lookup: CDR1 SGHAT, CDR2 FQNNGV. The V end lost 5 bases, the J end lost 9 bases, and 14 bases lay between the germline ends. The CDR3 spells CASSPGTPAEQFF. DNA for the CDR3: TGTGCCAGCAGCCCAGGGACGCCCGCTGAGCAGTTCTTC.

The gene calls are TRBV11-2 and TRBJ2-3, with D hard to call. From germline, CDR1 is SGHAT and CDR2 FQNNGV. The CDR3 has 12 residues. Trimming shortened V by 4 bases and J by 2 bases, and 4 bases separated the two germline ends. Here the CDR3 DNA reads TGTGCCAGCAGCTACTTCACAGATACGCAGTATTTT. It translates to CASSYFTDTQYF. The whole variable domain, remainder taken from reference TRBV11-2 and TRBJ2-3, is EAGVAQSPRYKIIEKRQSVAFWCNPISGHATLYWYQQILGQGPKLLIQFQNNGVVDDSQLPKDRFSAERLKGVDSTLKIQPAKLEDSAVYLCASSYFTDTQYFGPGTRLTVL.

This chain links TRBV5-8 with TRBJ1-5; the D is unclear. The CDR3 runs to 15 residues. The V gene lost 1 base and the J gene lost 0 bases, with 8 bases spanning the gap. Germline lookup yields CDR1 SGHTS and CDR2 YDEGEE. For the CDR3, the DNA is TGTGCCAGCAGCTTGTATTACAGTAGCAATCAGCCCCAGCATTTT. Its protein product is CASSLYYSSNQPQHF. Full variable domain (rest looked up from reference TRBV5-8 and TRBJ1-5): EAGVTQSPTHLIKTRGQQATLRCSPISGHTSVYWYQQALGLGLQFLLWYDEGEERNRGNFPPRFSGRQFPNYSSELNVNALELEDSALYLCASSLYYSSNQPQHFGDGTRLSIL.

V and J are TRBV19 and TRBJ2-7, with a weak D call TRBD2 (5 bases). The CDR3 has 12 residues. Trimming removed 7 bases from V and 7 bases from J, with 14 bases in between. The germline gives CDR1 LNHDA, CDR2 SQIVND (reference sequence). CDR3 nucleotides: TGTGCCAGTAACGGGCGAACGGGGGAGCAGTACTTC. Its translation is CASNGRTGEQYF.

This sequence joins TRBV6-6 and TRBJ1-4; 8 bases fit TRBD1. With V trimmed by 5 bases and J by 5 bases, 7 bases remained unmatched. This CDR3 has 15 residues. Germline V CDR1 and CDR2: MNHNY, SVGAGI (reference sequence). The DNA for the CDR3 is TGTGCCAGCAGTGGACAGGGAAGGAAGAATGAAAAACTGTTTTTT. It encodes CASSGQGRKNEKLFF.

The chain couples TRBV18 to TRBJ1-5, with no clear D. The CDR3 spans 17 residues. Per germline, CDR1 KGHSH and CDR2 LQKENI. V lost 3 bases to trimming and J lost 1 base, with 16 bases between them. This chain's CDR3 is CASSPSGVRGSNQPQHF. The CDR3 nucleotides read TGTGCCAGCTCACCTTCTGGGGTCCGAGGGAGCAATCAGCCCCAGCATTTT.

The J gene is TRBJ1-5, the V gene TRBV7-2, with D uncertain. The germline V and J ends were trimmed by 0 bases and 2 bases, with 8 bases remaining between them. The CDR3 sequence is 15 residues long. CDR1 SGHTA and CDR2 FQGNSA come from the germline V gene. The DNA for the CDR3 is TGTGCCAGCAGCTTAGCGCTCGTGGGCAATCAGCCCCAGCATTTT. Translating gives CASSLALVGNQPQHF. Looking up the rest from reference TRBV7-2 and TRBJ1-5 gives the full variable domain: GAGVSQSPSNKVTEKGKDVELRCDPISGHTALYWYRQSLGQGLEFLIYFQGNSAPDKSGLPSDRFSAERTGGSVSTLTIQRTQQEDSAVYLCASSLALVGNQPQHFGDGTRLSIL.

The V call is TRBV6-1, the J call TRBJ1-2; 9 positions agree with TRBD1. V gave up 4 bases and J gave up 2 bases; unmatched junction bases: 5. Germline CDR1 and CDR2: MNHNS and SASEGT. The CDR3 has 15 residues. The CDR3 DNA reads TGTGCCAGCAGTGTAGACGACAGGGGGAACTATGGCTACACCTTC. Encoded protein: CASSVDDRGNYGYTF.

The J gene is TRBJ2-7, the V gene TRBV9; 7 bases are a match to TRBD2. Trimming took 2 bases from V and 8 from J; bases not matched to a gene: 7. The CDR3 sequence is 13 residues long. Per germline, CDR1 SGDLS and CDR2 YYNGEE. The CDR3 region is CASSVTGGEQQYF. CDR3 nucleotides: TGTGCCAGCAGCGTGACTGGGGGGGAACAGCAGTACTTC.

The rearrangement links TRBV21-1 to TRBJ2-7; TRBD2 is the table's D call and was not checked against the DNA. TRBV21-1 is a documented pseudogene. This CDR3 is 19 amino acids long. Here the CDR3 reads CASRWQAGRIGLFLHEQYF. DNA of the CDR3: TGTGCCAGCAGGTGGCAGGCAGGCCGAATCGGACTCTTCCTCCACGAGCAGTACTTC.

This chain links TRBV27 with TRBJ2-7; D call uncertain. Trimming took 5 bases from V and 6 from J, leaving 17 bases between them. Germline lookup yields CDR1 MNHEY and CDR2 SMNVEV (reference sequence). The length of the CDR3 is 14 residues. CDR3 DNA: TGTGCCAGCAGTCCCCGTGAAACGGGCACCGAGCAGTACTTC. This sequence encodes CASSPRETGTEQYF.

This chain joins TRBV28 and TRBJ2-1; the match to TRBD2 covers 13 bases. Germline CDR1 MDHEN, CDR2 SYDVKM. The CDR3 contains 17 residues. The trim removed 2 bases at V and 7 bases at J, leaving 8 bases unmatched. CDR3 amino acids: CASSLGTSGMEDNEQFF. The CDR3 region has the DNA TGTGCCAGCAGTTTAGGGACTAGCGGGATGGAGGATAATGAGCAGTTCTTC.

CDR3 region: CASSLELFEETQYF. CDR3 nucleotides: TGTGCCAGCAGCTTAGAACTATTCGAAGAGACCCAGTACTTC. The V call is TRBV7-2, the J call TRBJ2-5, with unresolved D. Germline values: CDR1 SGHTA, CDR2 FQGNSA. This CDR3 comprises 14 residues. Trimming removed 1 base from V and 3 bases from J, with 9 bases in between. Full variable domain (rest looked up from reference TRBV7-2 and TRBJ2-5): GAGVSQSPSNKVTEKGKDVELRCDPISGHTALYWYRQSLGQGLEFLIYFQGNSAPDKSGLPSDRFSAERTGGSVSTLTIQRTQQEDSAVYLCASSLELFEETQYFGPGTRLLVL.